This TCR beta chain was sequenced in a study of blood T cells in healthy people across ages. For this clonotype: Antigen: not known.

V dropped 2 bases and J dropped 5 bases, with 19 bases sitting between them. CDR3 size: 16 residues. CDR1 is SQVTM and CDR2 is ANQGSEA in the germline V gene. Combining a sample-barcoded 5' primer with a J-beta primer mix, a second PCR ran for about 6 to 12 cycles. Every molecule of cDNA carried a tag from a template-switch adaptor with 12 random nucleotides. Via MiXCR, TCRdb re-called the 5' RACE reads, giving one row per CDR3 protein. Among 350,000 to 450,000 distinct CDR3 sequences, about half were seen once, and the ten largest hold under 60%. At least 6 million PBMCs were isolated per sample. Study-wide points: With age, beta diversity per million T cells declined roughly linearly, significantly by 40. Long-lived donors carried more naive CD4+ cells and greater diversity than aged donors.

The sequenced sample consisted of blood. This TCR derives from a man aged 60 to 75 in good health. The V call is TRBV29-1, the J call TRBJ2-1; D may be TRBD1 or TRBD2 (5 bases each). CDR3 region: CSVELSPGTGHNEQFF. DNA of the CDR3: TGCAGCGTTGAATTATCTCCAGGTACGGGACACAATGAGCAGTTCTTC.